Listed here are 18 T cell receptor beta chains from one sample, sequenced in a study of CD8 T cells in ankylosing spondylitis. TCRdb independently ran MiXCR on the 5' RACE reads; one entry per CDR3 protein. The data hold 150,000 to 200,000 distinct CDR3 sequences, with roughly 10% observed a single time. The sample was blood, either unsorted or a sorted T cell fraction (not recorded which). The source of these receptors is a male donor with ankylosing spondylitis or in good health (not recorded which).

On this clonotype itself: This could be a read error, since a much larger clone is one nucleotide away. The V call is TRBV29-1, the J call TRBJ1-2; D call uncertain. The CDR3 has 8 amino acids. Trimming stripped 5 bases from V and 10 bases from J, with 5 bases between. Germline V lookup: CDR1 SQVTM, CDR2 ANQGSEA. CDR3 nucleotides: TGCAGCGTTAATGACTACACCTTC. It is translated as CSVNDYTF.

This sequence joins TRBV12-3 or TRBV12-4 and TRBJ1-1; D not certain. There are 13 residues in the CDR3. V shed 3 bases and J shed 4 bases, with 9 bases lying between them. CDR3 region: CASSFNTGTEAFF. CDR3 in DNA: TGTGCCAGCAGTTTTAACACGGGCACTGAAGCTTTCTTT.

This clonotype was picked up many times. The V and J genes are TRBV29-1 and TRBJ1-2; D is unclear. Germline CDR1 is SQVTM and CDR2 is ANQGSEA. Trimming removed 6 bases from V and 8 bases from J, with 10 bases in between. The CDR3 extends over 10 amino acids. CDR3 nucleotide sequence: TGCAGCGTATTTGCGCGAGGCTACACCTTC. Translated, it gives CSVFARGYTF.

Notes on this clonotype: The junction and the germline gene differ at one end; a read error may be behind it. V is TRBV7-8 and J is TRBJ2-2; 9 bases are shared with TRBD1. CDR1 is SGHVS, CDR2 FQNEAQ, per germline. The CDR3 has 14 residues. The CDR3 coding sequence is TGTGCCAGCAACTTACAGGGGGCAACCGGGGAGCTGTTTTTT. This encodes CASNLQGATGELFF.

The table lists this clonotype with many counts. The gene calls are TRBV20-1 and TRBJ2-3; 8 bases are a match to TRBD2. The V segment lost 1 base and the J segment 0 bases; nucleotides outside the gene matches: 6. The CDR3 consists of 16 residues. Germline CDR1 is DFQATT and CDR2 is SNEGSKA (reference sequence). CDR3 region: CSARVRLASSTDTQYF. The CDR3, as DNA: TGCAGTGCTAGAGTGAGACTAGCGAGTAGCACAGATACGCAGTATTTT.

This clonotype showed up many times. The chain combines TRBV29-1 with TRBJ1-1, with unresolved D. CDR1 SQVTM and CDR2 ANQGSEA come from the germline V gene. V was trimmed by 6 bases and J by 1 base, leaving 18 bases between them. There are 15 residues in the CDR3. The CDR3 sequence: CSVVGPGHGNTEAFF. The CDR3 DNA is TGCAGCGTCGTGGGCCCGGGCCATGGGAACACTGAAGCTTTCTTT.

This clonotype was counted only a few times. The CDR3 here is CASSDRVTYNEQFF. In DNA, the CDR3 is TGCGCCAGCAGCGACAGGGTAACCTACAATGAGCAGTTCTTC. This sequence joins TRBV4-3 and TRBJ2-1, with 7 bases fitting TRBD1. The CDR3 runs 14 residues. From germline, CDR1 is LGHNA and CDR2 YSLEER. With 5 bases clipped from V and 2 bases from J, the junction kept 3 bases outside the gene matches.

This clonotype was counted at least ten times. This chain links TRBV9 with TRBJ1-2; D possibly corresponds to TRBD1 (6 bases). V was trimmed by 0 bases and J by 7 bases, leaving 13 bases between them. The CDR3 sequence is 14 residues long. CDR1 SGDLS and CDR2 YYNGEE come from the germline V gene. CDR3 bases: TGTGCCAGCAGCGTAGCAATTACAGGGTCTGGCTACACCTTC. Translated, it gives CASSVAITGSGYTF. The full variable domain, its missing parts supplied by reference TRBV9 and TRBJ1-2, is DSGVTQTPKHLITATGQRVTLRCSPRSGDLSVYWYQQSLDQGLQFLIQYYNGEERAKGNILERFSAQQFPDLHSELNLSSLELGDSALYFCASSVAITGSGYTFGSGTRLTVV.

This clonotype was counted between two and nine times. The CDR3 loop reads CAWSATLSGTSGDNEQFF. The CDR3 bases are TGTGCCTGGAGTGCTACATTATCGGGGACTAGCGGAGACAATGAGCAGTTCTTC. This sequence joins TRBV30 and TRBJ2-1; 11 bases agree with TRBD2. Germline-derived CDR1 and CDR2 are GTSNPN and SVGIG (reference sequence). V was pared by 1 base and J by 5 bases, with 13 bases of the junction left unmatched. The CDR3 runs 18 residues.

In its sample, this clonotype was seen a few times. This chain connects TRBV29-1 to TRBJ2-7; tentatively, D is TRBD1 (5 bases). This CDR3 contains 10 residues. The germline V gene encodes CDR1 SQVTM and CDR2 ANQGSEA. Between the trimmed V and J ends, which lost 2 bases and 12 bases, there was a span of 11 bases. The CDR3 loop reads CSVESGLRYF. CDR3 bases: TGCAGCGTTGAATCAGGGTTGCGGTACTTC.

This clonotype was seen more than once but under ten times. This rearrangement joins TRBV20-1 to TRBJ1-2; 7 positions agree with TRBD1. In germline, CDR1 is DFQATT, CDR2 SNEGSKA (reference sequence). The CDR3 spans 15 residues. Trimming took 4 bases from V and 0 from J; bases not matched to a gene: 8. The CDR3 region has the DNA TGCAGTGCTATGACAGGGACAGTAGCTAACTATGGCTACACCTTC. It specifies CSAMTGTVANYGYTF.

The chain combines TRBV7-2 with TRBJ1-4; D is ambiguous. Germline CDR1 SGHTA, CDR2 FQGNSA. V gave up 1 base and J gave up 8 bases, with 17 bases separating them. The CDR3 runs to 16 residues. CDR3 DNA sequence: TGTGCCAGCAGCTTAGATTATCGCCCACCGGTGGAAAAACTGTTTTTT. Amino acid sequence: CASSLDYRPPVEKLFF. The full variable domain, rest sourced from reference TRBV7-2 and TRBJ1-4, is GAGVSQSPSNKVTEKGKDVELRCDPISGHTALYWYRQSLGQGLEFLIYFQGNSAPDKSGLPSDRFSAERTGGSVSTLTIQRTQQEDSAVYLCASSLDYRPPVEKLFFGSGTQLSVL.

This clonotype was counted ten times or more. The chain joins TRBV9 to TRBJ2-3; D is undetermined. Germline CDR1 and CDR2: SGDLS and YYNGEE. Trimming stripped 7 bases from V and 0 bases from J, with 9 bases between. This CDR3 has 13 residues. The CDR3 DNA sequence: TGTGCCAGCGTTTCCCCCAGCACAGATACGCAGTATTTT. It yields the protein CASVSPSTDTQYF.

This clonotype appeared many times. The chain uses TRBV14 and TRBJ1-4, with D possibly being TRBD1 (5 bases). The CDR3 is made up of 17 amino acids. V gave up 4 bases and J gave up 4 bases, with 19 bases separating them. Germline CDR1 is SGHDN and CDR2 is FVKESK. CDR3 DNA: TGTGCCAGCAGCCCGCAGGCCGCGGGACCGAATAATGAAAAACTGTTTTTT. Translation: CASSPQAAGPNNEKLFF. Looking up the rest from reference TRBV14 and TRBJ1-4 gives the full variable domain: EAGVTQFPSHSVIEKGQTVTLRCDPISGHDNLYWYRRVMGKEIKFLLHFVKESKQDESGMPNNRFLAERTGGTYSTLKVQPAELEDSGVYFCASSPQAAGPNNEKLFFGSGTQLSVL.

This clonotype has at least ten counts. The gene calls are TRBV20-1 and TRBJ2-4; D unclear. Trimming left V 4 bases short and J 3 bases short, with 13 bases between. The germline CDR1 and CDR2 sequences are DFQATT and SNEGSKA (reference sequence). This CDR3 has 14 residues. The CDR3 DNA reads as TGCAGTGCTAAAGACCCTCGAGGCAAAAACATTCAGTACTTC. It is translated as CSAKDPRGKNIQYF.

At least ten counts were recorded for this clonotype. The V gene is TRBV18, the J gene TRBJ2-3; TRBD2 is a possible D gene (6 bases). Trimming pared 2 bases from V and 5 bases from J, leaving 8 bases between. The CDR3 sequence is 13 residues long. Germline CDR1 and CDR2: KGHSH and LQKENI. CDR3 region: CASSPGRLDTQYF. CDR3 coding DNA: TGTGCCAGCTCACCAGGGAGGTTAGATACGCAGTATTTT.

This clonotype turned up a few times. V usage is TRBV10-3 and J usage is TRBJ1-1; TRBD1 matches at 10 bases. V trimming: 6 bases; J trimming: 7 bases; junction bases outside the gene matches: 8. The CDR3 has 14 amino acids. Germline CDR1 and CDR2: ENHRY and SYGVKD. The CDR3 sequence: CAIRGDRGPLEAFF. The CDR3 DNA reads TGTGCCATCAGGGGAGACAGGGGGCCTCTTGAAGCTTTCTTT.

There are a few counts of this clonotype. The chain links TRBV30 to TRBJ2-7; tentatively, D is TRBD1 (6 bases). This CDR3 has 12 residues. V lost 0 bases to trimming and J lost 3 bases, with 6 bases between them. The V gene's germline CDR1 is GTSNPN and CDR2 SVGIG (reference sequence). The CDR3 DNA is TGTGCCTGGAGTGTACAGGGCTACGAGCAGTACTTC. Amino acid sequence: CAWSVQGYEQYF.